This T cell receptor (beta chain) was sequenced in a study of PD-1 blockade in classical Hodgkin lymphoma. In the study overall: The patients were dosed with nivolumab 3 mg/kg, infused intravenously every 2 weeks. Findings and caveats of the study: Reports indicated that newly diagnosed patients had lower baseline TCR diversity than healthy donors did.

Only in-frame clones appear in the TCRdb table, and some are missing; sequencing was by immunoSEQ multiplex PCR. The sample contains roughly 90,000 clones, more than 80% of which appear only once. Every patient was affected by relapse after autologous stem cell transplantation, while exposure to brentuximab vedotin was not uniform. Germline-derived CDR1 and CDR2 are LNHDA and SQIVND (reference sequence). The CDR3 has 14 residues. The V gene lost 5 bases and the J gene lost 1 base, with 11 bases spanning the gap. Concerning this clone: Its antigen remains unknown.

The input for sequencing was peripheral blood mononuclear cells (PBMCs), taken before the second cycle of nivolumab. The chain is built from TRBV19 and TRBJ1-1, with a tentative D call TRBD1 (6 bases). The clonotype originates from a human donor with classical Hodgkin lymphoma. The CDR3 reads CASSPRGANTEAFF. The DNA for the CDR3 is TGTGCCAGTAGTCCTCGGGGGGCGAACACTGAAGCTTTCTTT.